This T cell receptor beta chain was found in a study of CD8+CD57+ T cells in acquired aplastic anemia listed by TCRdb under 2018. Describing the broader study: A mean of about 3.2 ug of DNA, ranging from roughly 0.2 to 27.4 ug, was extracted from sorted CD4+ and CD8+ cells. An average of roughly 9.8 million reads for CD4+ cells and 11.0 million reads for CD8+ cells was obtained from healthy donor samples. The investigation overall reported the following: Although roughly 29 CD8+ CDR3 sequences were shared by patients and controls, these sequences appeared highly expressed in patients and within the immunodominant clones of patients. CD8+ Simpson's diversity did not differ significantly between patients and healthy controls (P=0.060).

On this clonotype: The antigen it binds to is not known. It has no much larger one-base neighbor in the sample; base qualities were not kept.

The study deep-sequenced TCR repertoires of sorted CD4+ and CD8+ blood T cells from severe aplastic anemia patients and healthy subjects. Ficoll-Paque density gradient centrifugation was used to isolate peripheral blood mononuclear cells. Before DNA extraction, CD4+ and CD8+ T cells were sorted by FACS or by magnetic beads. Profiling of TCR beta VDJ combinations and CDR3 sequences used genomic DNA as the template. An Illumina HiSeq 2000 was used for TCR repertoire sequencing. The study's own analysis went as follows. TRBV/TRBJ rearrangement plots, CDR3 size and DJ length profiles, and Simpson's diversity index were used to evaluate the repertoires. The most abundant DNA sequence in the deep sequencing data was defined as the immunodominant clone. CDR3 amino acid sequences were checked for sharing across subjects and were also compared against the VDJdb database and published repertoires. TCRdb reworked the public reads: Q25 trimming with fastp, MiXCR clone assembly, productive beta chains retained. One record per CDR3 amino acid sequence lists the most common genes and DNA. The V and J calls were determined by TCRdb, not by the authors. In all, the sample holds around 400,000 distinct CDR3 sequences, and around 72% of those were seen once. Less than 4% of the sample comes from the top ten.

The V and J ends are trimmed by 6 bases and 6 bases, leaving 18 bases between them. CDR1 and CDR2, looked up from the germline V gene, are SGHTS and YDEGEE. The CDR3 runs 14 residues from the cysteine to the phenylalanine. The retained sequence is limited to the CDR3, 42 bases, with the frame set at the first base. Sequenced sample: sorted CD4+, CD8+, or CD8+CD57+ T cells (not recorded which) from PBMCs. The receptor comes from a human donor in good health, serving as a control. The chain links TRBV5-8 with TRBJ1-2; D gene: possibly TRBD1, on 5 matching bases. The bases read TGTGCCAGCAAAGGGACCGCGAACACTGATGGCTACACCTTC. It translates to CASKGTANTDGYTF.